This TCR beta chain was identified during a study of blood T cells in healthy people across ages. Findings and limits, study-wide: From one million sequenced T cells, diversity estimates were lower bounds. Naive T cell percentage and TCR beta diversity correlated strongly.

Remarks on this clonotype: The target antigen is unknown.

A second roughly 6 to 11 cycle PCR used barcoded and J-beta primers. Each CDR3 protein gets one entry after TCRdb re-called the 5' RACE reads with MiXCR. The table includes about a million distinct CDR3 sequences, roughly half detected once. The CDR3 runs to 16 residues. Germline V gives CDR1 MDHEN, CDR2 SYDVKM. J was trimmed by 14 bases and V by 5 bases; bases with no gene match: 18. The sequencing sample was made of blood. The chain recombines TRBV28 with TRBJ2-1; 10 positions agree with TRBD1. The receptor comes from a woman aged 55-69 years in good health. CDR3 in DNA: TGTGCCAGCAGTCCGTGGGGGACAGGGGTATACCCTTCGGAGTTCTTC. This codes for CASSPWGTGVYPSEFF.